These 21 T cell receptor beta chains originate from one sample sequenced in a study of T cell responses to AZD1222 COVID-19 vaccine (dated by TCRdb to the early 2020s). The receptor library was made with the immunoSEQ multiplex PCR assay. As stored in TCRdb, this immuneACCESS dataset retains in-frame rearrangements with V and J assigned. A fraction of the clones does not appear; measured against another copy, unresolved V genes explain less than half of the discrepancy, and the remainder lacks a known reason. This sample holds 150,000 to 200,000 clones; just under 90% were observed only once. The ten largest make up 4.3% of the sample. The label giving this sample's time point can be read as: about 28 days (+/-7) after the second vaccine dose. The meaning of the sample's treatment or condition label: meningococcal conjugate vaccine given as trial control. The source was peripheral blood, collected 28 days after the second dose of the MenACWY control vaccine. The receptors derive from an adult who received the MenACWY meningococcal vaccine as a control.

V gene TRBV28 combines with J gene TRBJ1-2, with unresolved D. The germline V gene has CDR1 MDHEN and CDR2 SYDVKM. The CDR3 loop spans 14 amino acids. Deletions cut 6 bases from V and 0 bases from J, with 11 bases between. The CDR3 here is CASRVSEPNYGYTF. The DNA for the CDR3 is TGTGCCAGCAGGGTATCGGAGCCTAACTATGGCTACACCTTC.

The CDR3 sequence: CASSLGLGTGDFTGELFF. Here the CDR3 DNA reads TGTGCCAGCAGCTTAGGCTTAGGGACAGGGGATTTCACCGGGGAGCTGTTTTTT. V and J are TRBV11-2 and TRBJ2-2; TRBD1 matches 10 bases. The V gene's germline CDR1 is SGHAT and CDR2 FQNNGV. The CDR3 is 18 residues long. J lost 4 bases, V lost 1 base, and 9 bases had no gene match.

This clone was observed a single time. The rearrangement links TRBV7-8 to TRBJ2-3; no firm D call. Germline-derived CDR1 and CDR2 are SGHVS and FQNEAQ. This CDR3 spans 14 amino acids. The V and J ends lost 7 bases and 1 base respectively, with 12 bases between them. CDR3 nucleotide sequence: TGTGCCAGCACCCGTTCGTCGGGCACAGATACGCAGTATTTT. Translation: CASTRSSGTDTQYF.

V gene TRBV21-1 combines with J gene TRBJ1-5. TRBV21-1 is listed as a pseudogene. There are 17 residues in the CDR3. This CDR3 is CASSAQLRTALAQPQHF. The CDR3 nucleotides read TGTGCCAGCAGCGCCCAATTGAGGACCGCCCTGGCGCAGCCCCAGCATTTT.

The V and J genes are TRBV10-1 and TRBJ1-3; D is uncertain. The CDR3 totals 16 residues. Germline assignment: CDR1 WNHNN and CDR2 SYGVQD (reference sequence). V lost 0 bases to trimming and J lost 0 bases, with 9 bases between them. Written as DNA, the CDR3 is TGCGCCAGCAGTGAGTCGCTCGGGGTCTCTGGAAACACCATATATTTT. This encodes CASSESLGVSGNTIYF.

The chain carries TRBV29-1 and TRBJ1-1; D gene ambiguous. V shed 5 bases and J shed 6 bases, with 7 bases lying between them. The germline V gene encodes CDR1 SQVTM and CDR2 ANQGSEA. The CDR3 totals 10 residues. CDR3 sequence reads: CSVFSPEAFF. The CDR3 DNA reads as TGCAGCGTTTTTAGCCCTGAAGCTTTCTTT.

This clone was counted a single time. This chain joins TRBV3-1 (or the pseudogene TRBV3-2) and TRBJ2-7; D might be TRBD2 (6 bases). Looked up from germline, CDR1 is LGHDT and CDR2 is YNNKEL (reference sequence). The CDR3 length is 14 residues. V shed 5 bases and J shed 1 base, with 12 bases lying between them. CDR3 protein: CASSEGTPSYEQYF. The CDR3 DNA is TGTGCCAGCAGCGAAGGGACTCCATCCTACGAGCAGTACTTC.

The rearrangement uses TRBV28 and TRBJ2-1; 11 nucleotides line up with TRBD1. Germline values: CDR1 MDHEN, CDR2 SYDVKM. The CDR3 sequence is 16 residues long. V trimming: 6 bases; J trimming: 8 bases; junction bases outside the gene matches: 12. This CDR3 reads CASSRLWTGGNDEQFF. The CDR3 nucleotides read TGTGCCAGCAGCCGACTATGGACAGGGGGCAACGATGAGCAGTTCTTC.

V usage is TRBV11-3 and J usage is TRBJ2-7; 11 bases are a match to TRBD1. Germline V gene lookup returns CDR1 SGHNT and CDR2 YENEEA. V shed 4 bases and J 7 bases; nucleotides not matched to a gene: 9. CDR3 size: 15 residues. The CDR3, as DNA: TGTGCCAGCAGCTCGGAGGGGACAGGGGGTCAGGAGCAGTACTTC. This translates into CASSSEGTGGQEQYF.

The CDR3 nucleotides read TGTGCCAGCAGCAACGGGATGGCAGGGGGCTACGAGCAGTACTTC. Its translation is CASSNGMAGGYEQYF. The chain carries TRBV6-5 and TRBJ2-7, with TRBD1 matching 7 bases. The CDR3 runs to 15 residues. The J segment lost 3 bases and the V segment lost 6 bases, leaving 11 bases of the junction unmatched. Germline CDR1 is MNHEY and CDR2 is SVGAGI.

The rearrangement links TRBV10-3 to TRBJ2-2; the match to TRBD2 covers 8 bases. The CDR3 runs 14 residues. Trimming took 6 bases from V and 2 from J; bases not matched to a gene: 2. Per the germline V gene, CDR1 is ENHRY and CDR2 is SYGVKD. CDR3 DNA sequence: TGTGCCATCAGACTAGCGGTTAACACCGGGGAGCTGTTTTTT. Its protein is CAIRLAVNTGELFF.

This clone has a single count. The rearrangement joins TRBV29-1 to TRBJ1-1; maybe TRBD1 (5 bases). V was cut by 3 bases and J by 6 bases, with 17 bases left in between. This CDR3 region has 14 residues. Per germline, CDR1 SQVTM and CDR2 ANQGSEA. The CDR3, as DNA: TGCAGCGTTGAGGCAGGGAGGGTTTTGGCTGAAGCTTTCTTT. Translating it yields CSVEAGRVLAEAFF.

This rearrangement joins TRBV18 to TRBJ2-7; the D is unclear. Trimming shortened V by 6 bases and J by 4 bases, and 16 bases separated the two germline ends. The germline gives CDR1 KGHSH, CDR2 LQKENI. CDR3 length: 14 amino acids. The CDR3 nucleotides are TGTGCCAGCTCCAGCCCAGACACAAGGTACGAGCAGTACTTC. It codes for CASSSPDTRYEQYF.

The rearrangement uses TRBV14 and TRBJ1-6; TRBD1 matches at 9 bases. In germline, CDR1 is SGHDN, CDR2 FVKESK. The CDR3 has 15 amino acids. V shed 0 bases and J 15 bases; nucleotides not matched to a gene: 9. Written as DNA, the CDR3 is TGTGCCAGCAGCCAAGACACAGGGGGCCCCTTGAACCTCCACTTT. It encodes CASSQDTGGPLNLHF.

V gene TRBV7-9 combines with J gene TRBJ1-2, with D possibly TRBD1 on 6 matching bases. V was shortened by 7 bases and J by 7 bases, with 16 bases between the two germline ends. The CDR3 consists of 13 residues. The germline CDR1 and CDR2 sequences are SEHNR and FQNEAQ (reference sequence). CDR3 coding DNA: TGTGCCAGCATCAACGAGGGGGGGAGTGGCTACACCTTC. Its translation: CASINEGGSGYTF.

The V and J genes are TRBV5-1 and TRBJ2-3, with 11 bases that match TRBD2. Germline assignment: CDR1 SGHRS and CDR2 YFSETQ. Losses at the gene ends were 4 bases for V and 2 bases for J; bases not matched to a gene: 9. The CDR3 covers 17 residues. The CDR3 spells CASSPGTSGDFTDTQYF. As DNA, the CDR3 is TGCGCCAGCAGCCCCGGGACTAGCGGCGATTTCACAGATACGCAGTATTTT.

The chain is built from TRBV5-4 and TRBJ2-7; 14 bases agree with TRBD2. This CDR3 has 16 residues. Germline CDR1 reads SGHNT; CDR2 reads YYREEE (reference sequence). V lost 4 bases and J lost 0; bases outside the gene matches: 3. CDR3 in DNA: TGTGCCAGCAGCCCAGGGACTAGCGGGAGCTCCTACGAGCAGTACTTC. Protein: CASSPGTSGSSYEQYF. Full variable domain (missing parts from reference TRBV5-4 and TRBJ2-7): ETGVTQSPTHLIKTRGQQVTLRCSSQSGHNTVSWYQQALGQGPQFIFQYYREEENGRGNFPPRFSGLQFPNYSSELNVNALELDDSALYLCASSPGTSGSSYEQYFGPGTRLTVT.

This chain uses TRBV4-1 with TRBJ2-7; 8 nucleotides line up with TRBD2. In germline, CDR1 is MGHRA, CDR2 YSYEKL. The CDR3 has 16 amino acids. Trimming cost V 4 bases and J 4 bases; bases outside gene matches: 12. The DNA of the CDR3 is TGCGCCAGCAGCCCCGGGGTACGGAGCGGGAGTTACGAGCAGTACTTC. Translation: CASSPGVRSGSYEQYF.

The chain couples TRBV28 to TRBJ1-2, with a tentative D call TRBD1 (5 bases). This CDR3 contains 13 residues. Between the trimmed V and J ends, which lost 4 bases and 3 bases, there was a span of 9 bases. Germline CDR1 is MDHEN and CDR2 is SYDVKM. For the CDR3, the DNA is TGTGCCAGCAGTTCGGGGGGAGACTATGGCTACACCTTC. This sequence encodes CASSSGGDYGYTF.

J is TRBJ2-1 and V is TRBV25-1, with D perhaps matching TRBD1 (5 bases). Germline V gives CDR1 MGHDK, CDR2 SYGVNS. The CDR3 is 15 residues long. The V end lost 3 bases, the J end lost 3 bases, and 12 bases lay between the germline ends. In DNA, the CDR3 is TGTGCCAGCAGTGACGCGCAGGGTATCTACAATGAGCAGTTCTTC. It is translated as CASSDAQGIYNEQFF.

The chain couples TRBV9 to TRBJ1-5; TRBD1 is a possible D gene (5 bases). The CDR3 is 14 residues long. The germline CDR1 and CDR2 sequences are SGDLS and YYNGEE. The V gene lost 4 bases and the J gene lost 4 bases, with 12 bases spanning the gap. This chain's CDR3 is CASSLDSGNQPQHF. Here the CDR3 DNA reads TGTGCCAGCAGCCTTGACAGCGGGAATCAGCCCCAGCATTTT.